The present T cell receptor beta chain was sequenced within a study of blood T cells in healthy people across ages. Alongside a J-beta primer mix, a sample-barcoded 5' primer served in a second PCR lasting roughly 6 to 12 cycles. Each CDR3 protein gets one entry after TCRdb re-called the 5' RACE reads with MiXCR. The repertoire holds some 920,000 distinct CDR3 sequences, with roughly 50% as singletons. Total RNA amounts of at least 5.5 micrograms were extracted per sample. Notes on the study in general: Researchers said unsorted PBMCs prevented a conclusive naive versus antigen-experienced comparison. Diversity was estimated from one million T cells, and these estimates were considered underestimates. Long-lived and aged donors differed, with more naive CD4+ cells and higher diversity in the long-lived.

The ends were cut back, 3 bases at V and 0 bases at J, with 12 bases in the middle. This CDR3 has 17 residues. CDR1 MDHEN and CDR2 SYDVKM come from the germline V gene. For this clonotype: As yet, its antigen is unknown.

The clonotype originates from a woman aged 55-69 years in good health. This rearrangement joins TRBV28 to TRBJ2-6; weak D call: TRBD2 (6 bases). Sequencing was carried out using blood. This CDR3 reads CASSFAGWLSGANVLTF. CDR3 bases: TGTGCCAGCAGTTTTGCGGGATGGCTCTCTGGGGCCAACGTCCTGACTTTC.